The rows below give T cell receptor beta chains drawn from one sample of a study of cytomegalovirus exposure and HLA in healthy donors. TCRdb keeps only in-frame clones here, not all; method: immunoSEQ multiplex PCR. This sample has approximately 88,000 clones, with roughly 79% found just once. Sequencing used PBMCs. All receptors come from a young man in good health and CMV-seropositive. Each CDR3 is given with its conserved first and last residue.

CDR3 length	V gene	J gene	CDR3 protein
16	TRBV7-8	TRBJ2-1	CASSLPLRLGRNEQFF
16	TRBV6-1	TRBJ2-7	CASSGRGTGLTYEQYF
16	TRBV15	TRBJ2-7	CATSRPGGATPREQYF
15	TRBV10-2	TRBJ1-4	CASSGRGKEYEKLFF
15	TRBV9	TRBJ1-1	CASSVQQGVGTEAFF
13	TRBV6-5	TRBJ1-2	CASRRDRGYGYTF
16	TRBV6-1	TRBJ1-2	CASSERPGSTAYGYTF
17	TRBV4-2	TRBJ1-3	CASSQDPTGEPRNTIYF
16	TRBV4-1	TRBJ1-1	CASSLPVGGRDTEAFF
18	TRBV2	TRBJ2-6	CASSTRGGQTSGANVLTF